The rows below give T cell receptor beta chains drawn from one sample of a study of cytomegalovirus exposure and HLA in healthy donors. Sequenced by immunoSEQ multiplex PCR; TCRdb stores in-frame clones only, minus some. The table records roughly 190,000 clones, about 85% of them present only once. The sample consisted of PBMCs. All receptors derive from a woman between 50 and 59 years old in good health and CMV-seropositive. The CDR3 runs from the conserved cysteine through the conserved F or W. The D gene is left open where the match is weak. Not all rows give a size; the values are once, few, many and, for expanded clones, a class.

TRBD1	-	TRBV5-4	TRBJ1-3	TGTGCCAGCAGCGATCAGGGGGCCGGAAACACCATATATTTT	CASSDQGAGNTIYF
-	-	TRBV6-5	TRBJ1-2	TGTGCCAGCGGGCCCTTAACAGGGTTTCGCGGCTACACCTTC	CASGPLTGFRGYTF
-	-	TRBV7-2	TRBJ1-2	TGTGCCAGCAGCTTTCAAGAGGGCGGTGGCTACACCTTC	CASSFQEGGGYTF
-	few	TRBV12-5	TRBJ1-1	TGTGCTAGTGGTTTGGACCCTGGCGAAGCTTTCTTT	CASGLDPGEAFF
-	-	TRBV27	TRBJ2-1	TGTGCCAGCAGTGGGCACAGGGTCCATGAGCAGTTCTTC	CASSGHRVHEQFF
TRBD1	-	TRBV5-1	TRBJ1-2	TGCGCCAGCAGCTTAACCCCCTCGGGACAGGGTCTTTCGCTAGATGGCTACACCTTC	CASSLTPSGQGLSLDGYTF
-	-	TRBV15	TRBJ1-3	TGTGCCACCAGCAGAGATAAAGTGGTCGGCCGAGGGGGAAACACCATATATTTT	CATSRDKVVGRGGNTIYF
-	once	TRBV30	TRBJ1-2	TGTGCCTGGAGCGTCATGCGATATGGCTACACCTTC	CAWSVMRYGYTF
-	-	TRBV19	TRBJ1-5	TGTGCCAGTAACCCAGACTATAGCAATCAGCCCCAGCATTTT	CASNPDYSNQPQHF
-	-	TRBV18	TRBJ1-1	TGTGCCAGCTCACCAGGGGGCACGGACACTGAAGCTTTCTTT	CASSPGGTDTEAFF
-	-	TRBV15	TRBJ1-4	TGTGCCACCAGCAGAGTTGCGGGAGCTACCCGGCGGGAAAAACTGTTTTTT	CATSRVAGATRREKLFF
TRBD1	-	TRBV7-8	TRBJ1-2	TGTGCCAGCAGCTCGGGACAGCTTCATGGCTACACCTTC	CASSSGQLHGYTF
-	once	TRBV5-1	TRBJ1-2	TGCGCCAGCAGCCCCGACAGTAAACCCTATGGCTACACCTTC	CASSPDSKPYGYTF
-	-	TRBV19	TRBJ1-4	TGTGCCAGTCACACGGGGGATAATGAAAAACTGTTTTTT	CASHTGDNEKLFF
TRBD1	-	TRBV11-1	TRBJ1-6	TGTGCCAGCAGCTTGCAGACAGGGGGCGCTTCACCCCTCCACTTT	CASSLQTGGASPLHF
TRBD1	-	TRBV4-1	TRBJ1-1	TGCGCCAGCAGCCCACAAAGGACAGGCACGACTGAAGCTTTCTTT	CASSPQRTGTTEAFF
-	-	TRBV5-6	TRBJ1-1	TGTGCCAGCAGCTCCGGGGGAGATAGCGAAGCTTTCTTT	CASSSGGDSEAFF
-	-	TRBV4-2	TRBJ1-1	TGTGCCAGCAGCCAAGCGCAGGGGAACACTGAAGCTTTCTTT	CASSQAQGNTEAFF
TRBD1	-	TRBV29-1	TRBJ1-6	TGCAGCGTTCCGACAGGGGAGCTTAATTCACCCCTCCACTTT	CSVPTGELNSPLHF
TRBD2	once	TRBV4-2	TRBJ2-3	TGTGCCAGCAGCCAAGCCGAGCGGGGGGCCCCCGATACGCAGTATTTT	CASSQAERGAPDTQYF
TRBD1	-	TRBV5-1	TRBJ2-3	TGCGCCAGCATTGAGGGACAGGGGTTGTTGGATACGCAGTATTTT	CASIEGQGLLDTQYF
-	once	TRBV11-2	TRBJ1-1	TGTGCCAGCAGCCGACCGAAAGCAGGGCTCACGAACACTGAAGCTTTCTTT	CASSRPKAGLTNTEAFF
TRBD2	once	TRBV25-1	TRBJ2-1	TGTGCCAGCAGTGAACCGGGGGGGCGGAATGAGCAGTTCTTC	CASSEPGGRNEQFF
-	once	TRBV5-4	TRBJ1-6	TGTGCCAGCAGCTTGTTTAGTAATTCACCCCTCCACTTT	CASSLFSNSPLHF
TRBD2	-	TRBV4-1	TRBJ2-5	TGCGCCAGCAGCGCGGGACTAGCCGAAGAGACCCAGTACTTC	CASSAGLAEETQYF
TRBD1	-	TRBV5-8	TRBJ1-5	TGTGCCAGCAGGAGGGGGACAGTCCTCAATCAGCCCCAGCATTTT	CASRRGTVLNQPQHF
-	-	TRBV4-3	TRBJ2-5	TGCGCCAGCAGCCAAGAGGGCAATTCTCGGCCCCAGTACTTC	CASSQEGNSRPQYF
TRBD1	few	TRBV5-1	TRBJ2-3	TGCGCCAGTACAGGGGGTGGAGAAACAGATACGCAGTATTTT	CASTGGGETDTQYF
-	-	TRBV18	TRBJ1-2	TGTGCCAGCTCACCTCTGGACACGAACTATGGCTACACCTTC	CASSPLDTNYGYTF
-	-	TRBV4-1	TRBJ2-7	TGCGCCAGCAGCCAAGTGGGGCAGGGGCTTCACTACGAGCAGTACTTC	CASSQVGQGLHYEQYF
-	-	TRBV7-9	TRBJ2-2	TGTGCCAGCAGCTTAGCAGGGGCGGTTTGGACCGGGGAGCTGTTTTTT	CASSLAGAVWTGELFF